A selection of T cell receptor beta chains follows, all from one sample in a study of T cell repertoires in cytomegalovirus infection. TCRdb re-called the reads with MiXCR, one entry per CDR3 protein. The table includes 550,000 to 850,000 distinct CDR3 sequences, around 32% detected once. Their antigens are not known. The sequenced sample was cultured PBMCs, obtained from culture after CMV antigen stimulation. The receptors originated from a human donor in good health (CMV status not recorded). Some clones in this sample may be carry-over from other donors' samples. CDR3s include the opening cysteine and the closing phenylalanine or tryptophan. A D gene is named only where the DNA matches it firmly. Clone size is shown for a subset of rows, as once, few, many or a class of expanded clone.

>TRBJ2-6|NA|NA|TRBV15
TGTGCCACCAGCAGAGGGGGACGGATCTCTGGGGCCAACGTCCTGACTTTC
CATSRGGRISGANVLTF
>TRBJ2-5|NA|NA|TRBV7-2
TGTGCCAGCAACCCCTGGGACACACAAGAGACCCAGTACTTC
CASNPWDTQETQYF
>TRBJ2-2|few|NA|TRBV19
TGTGCCAGTAGTATCTCATCTTGGGATCCCGGGGAGCTGTTTTTT
CASSISSWDPGELFF
>TRBJ1-3|NA|NA|TRBV18
TGTGCCAGCTCACCACGAGGGGACCTTAACACCATATATTTT
CASSPRGDLNTIYF
>TRBJ2-5|few|TRBD2|TRBV5-1
TGCGCCAGCAGCTTGGTTACTAGCGGGGACAATCAAGAGACCCAGTACTTC
CASSLVTSGDNQETQYF
>TRBJ2-7|NA|TRBD1|TRBV12-3/TRBV12-4
TGTGCCAGCAGTCCTCGGACAGGGGAGGCCGAGCAGTACTTC
CASSPRTGEAEQYF
>TRBJ1-2|few|TRBD1|TRBV7-2
TGTGCCAGCAGCGCAGGACAGGCCTATGGCTACACCTTC
CASSAGQAYGYTF
>TRBJ1-1|NA|NA|TRBV2
TGTGCCAGCAGTGGAAGTCCCCAGGTGGTGGATCCCACTGAAGCTTTCTTT
CASSGSPQVVDPTEAFF
>TRBJ2-2|NA|NA|TRBV19
TGTGCCAGTAGTAAACCGGGACTAGGGGGCCGGGAGCTGTTTTTT
CASSKPGLGGRELFF
>TRBJ2-1|NA|TRBD2|TRBV7-2
TGTGCCAGCAGCTTCGGGGGGGGGAGCGATGAGCAGTTCTTC
CASSFGGGSDEQFF
>TRBJ2-7|NA|TRBD2|TRBV12-3/TRBV12-4
TGTGCCAGCAGCCTGGGACTAGCGGGAAATTATAGGCAGTACTTC
CASSLGLAGNYRQYF
>TRBJ2-3|once|TRBD1|TRBV6-1
TGTGCCAGCAGTGGTCCGGGACAGGGAGGAGATACGCAGTATTTT
CASSGPGQGGDTQYF
>TRBJ2-3|NA|NA|TRBV6-1
TGTGCCAGCAGTGCAGACACCACTAGCACAGATACGCAGTATTTT
CASSADTTSTDTQYF
>TRBJ2-1|NA|NA|TRBV12-3/TRBV12-4
TGTGCCAGCAGTGCCGACATATCGGTTCTCGGGAATGAGCAGTTCTTC
CASSADISVLGNEQFF
>TRBJ2-1|NA|NA|TRBV4-3
TGCGCCAGCAGCCAAAGTCCGCAGGGGTTTTCCAACAATGAGCAGTTCTTC
CASSQSPQGFSNNEQFF
>TRBJ2-1|NA|NA|TRBV3-1
TGTGCCAGCAGCCACCCCGGGCGGAAGTCTTACAATGAGCAGTTCTTC
CASSHPGRKSYNEQFF
>TRBJ2-7|few|NA|TRBV7-9
TGTGCCAGCAGCTTAGTCCTGGCAGGGGCTGACGAGCAGTACTTC
CASSLVLAGADEQYF
>TRBJ2-1|NA|TRBD2|TRBV20-1
TGCAGTGCCTATGGACTAGCGGGAAGGAGCAATGAGCAGTTCTTC
CSAYGLAGRSNEQFF
>TRBJ2-6|NA|TRBD1|TRBV20-1
TGCAGTGCCAAGACAGGGGCGGGGGGGGCCAACGTCCTGACTTTC
CSAKTGAGGANVLTF
>TRBJ1-1|few|NA|TRBV11-2
TGTGCCAGCAGCCACAGGGACCAGAACACTGAAGCTTTCTTT
CASSHRDQNTEAFF
>TRBJ2-1|NA|NA|TRBV6-2/TRBV6-3
TGTGCCAGCAGTTACGGCCCCTTAAGGAGCTCCTACAATGAGCAGTTCTTC
CASSYGPLRSSYNEQFF
>TRBJ2-1|once|NA|TRBV6-2/TRBV6-3
TGTGCCAGCAGTTCCCACACAAGGGCCTACAATGAGCAGTTCTTC
CASSSHTRAYNEQFF
>TRBJ1-5|NA|NA|TRBV7-2
TGTGCCAGCAGCCTCTATGTCAATCAGCCCCAGCATTTT
CASSLYVNQPQHF
>TRBJ1-1|NA|NA|TRBV18
TGTGCCAGCTCACCAGGCCCAGAGGGTGAAGCTTTCTTT
CASSPGPEGEAFF
>TRBJ1-1|few|TRBD1|TRBV7-2
TGTGCCAGCAGCTTCGGACAGGGTTTATCTTTCTTT
CASSFGQGLSFF
>TRBJ2-7|NA|NA|TRBV20-1
TGCAGTGCTAGAGGGGTGGAGCCGAGGGACGAGCAGTACTTC
CSARGVEPRDEQYF
>TRBJ1-3|many|TRBD1|TRBV7-2
TGTGCCAGCAGCCAGGTGGGACAGTACTCTGGAAACACCATATATTTT
CASSQVGQYSGNTIYF
>TRBJ2-1|NA|NA|TRBV5-4
TGTGCCAGCAGCCGCGGGGGGGACAGGGACAATGAGCAGTTCTTC
CASSRGGDRDNEQFF
>TRBJ1-2|NA|NA|TRBV2
TGTGCCAGCAGTGGCGGGGCTTCGGATGGCTACACCTTC
CASSGGASDGYTF